This entry lists 6 T cell receptor beta chains sequenced from one sample in a study of blood T cell repertoires in COVID-19. This table comes from immunoSEQ multiplex PCR, and its TCRdb copy is limited to in-frame clones, with some not included. This sample carries 200,000 to 250,000 clones, about 78% of them seen once, and the ten largest clones take about 7.2%. The sequenced material came from peripheral blood. The receptors were gathered from an older woman with acute or convalescent COVID-19.

The chain links TRBV6-5 to TRBJ1-2; tentative D call: TRBD1 (5 bases). The CDR3 runs 15 residues. From germline, CDR1 is MNHEY and CDR2 SVGAGI. The V end lost 10 bases, the J end lost 3 bases, and 21 bases lay between the germline ends. The CDR3 here is CATRTGTVQDYGYTF. The CDR3 DNA reads as TGTGCCACACGTACGGGCACAGTACAGGACTATGGCTACACCTTC.

The chain links TRBV15 to TRBJ2-1, with 11 bases lining up with TRBD1. The CDR3 is 17 amino acids. The V and J ends lost 1 base and 2 bases, in that order; junction bases with no gene match: 4. Per the germline V gene, CDR1 is LNHNV and CDR2 is YYDKDF (reference sequence). The CDR3 sequence is CATSRVPDRGPYNEQFF. The CDR3 DNA is TGTGCCACCAGCAGAGTCCCGGACAGGGGGCCCTACAATGAGCAGTTCTTC.

In nucleotides, the CDR3 is TGTGCCAGCAGCGTACGCCCGATCGGGGGGAATGAGCAGTTCTTC. It specifies CASSVRPIGGNEQFF. The chain combines TRBV9 with TRBJ2-1; 7 bases match TRBD2. The CDR3 totals 15 residues. V shed 1 base and J 7 bases; nucleotides not matched to a gene: 8. Germline CDR1 is SGDLS and CDR2 is YYNGEE.

This chain uses TRBV19 with TRBJ1-1; 7 bases align to TRBD1. Germline CDR1 reads LNHDA; CDR2 reads SQIVND (reference sequence). Trimming at V came to 6 bases and at J to 0 bases, leaving 4 bases not matched to a gene. This CDR3 spans 14 amino acids. CDR3 coding DNA: TGTGCCAGTAGCCTGACAGGGATGAACACTGAAGCTTTCTTT. Protein sequence: CASSLTGMNTEAFF.

This clone showed up just once. The chain recombines TRBV5-8 with TRBJ1-2, with D maybe TRBD1 (5 bases). CDR3 length equals 13 residues. CDR1 and CDR2 (germline): SGHTS, YDEGEE. Trimming pared 2 bases from V and 4 bases from J, leaving 9 bases between. CDR3 coding DNA: TGTGCCAGCAGCTTAACAGGAACCTATGGCTACACCTTC. Protein sequence: CASSLTGTYGYTF.

In DNA form, the CDR3 reads TGTGCCAGCACCTCACTAGCGGGGGGCCAAGAGACCCAGTACTTC. Its protein is CASTSLAGGQETQYF. The chain links TRBV6-5 to TRBJ2-5; 12 nucleotides match TRBD2. V lost 7 bases to trimming and J lost 1 base; unmatched junction nucleotides: 4. Germline V lookup: CDR1 MNHEY, CDR2 SVGAGI. The CDR3 length is 15 residues.